This T cell receptor (beta chain) was profiled in a study of OX40 agonist ivuxolimab in advanced cancers. Findings and limits, study-wide: Partial responders at 0.1-3.0 mg/kg had among the lowest clonal expansion. On average, a greater number of expanded clones characterised CD8+ T cells relative to CD4+.

Some clones are missing from TCRdb's copy, which holds only in-frame ones; the method was immunoSEQ multiplex PCR. The data hold around 82,000 clones, with 85% to 90% observed a single time. No patient had autoimmune disease or received systemic immunosuppression. A word on this clone: As yet, its antigen is unknown.

The germline V gene encodes CDR1 SGHTA and CDR2 FQGNSA. The CDR3 runs 12 residues. V was clipped by 6 bases and J by 3 bases, with 5 bases between them. V gene TRBV7-2 combines with J gene TRBJ2-2; D gene ambiguous. The source material was CD4+ or CD8+ T cells sorted from blood, sampled in a trial of the OX40 agonist ivuxolimab. This TCR came from an adult with an advanced solid tumor such as melanoma, head and neck, liver or kidney cancer. DNA for the CDR3: TGTGCCAGCAGTCGTTACACCGGGGAGCTGTTTTTT. Translating gives CASSRYTGELFF.